This paragraph covers one T cell receptor (beta chain) sequence. It lacks a known antigen. No much larger clone exists at a distance of one base, and base qualities are not known. The data were obtained in a study of cytomegalovirus exposure and HLA in healthy donors (dated by TCRdb to between 2016 and 2019). Study-level background: In an earlier analysis of approximately 640 of the donors, 250 to 350 Gb of sequence data and 117 million unique TCR beta sequences from roughly 180 million T cells were reported. About 280 gigabases of sequencing data and about 92 million unique TCR sequences made up an early release that covered about 640 HLA-typed donors. Among the roughly 400 genotyped donors, around 81% belonged to the genetic ancestry cluster associated with self-reported Caucasian donors. The study aimed to test whether cataloging public T cell receptors could reveal signatures of past pathogen exposure. The study used immunosequencing to profile the T cell repertoires of some 600 subjects and linked those repertoires to cytomegalovirus serostatus. Besides the first cohort of around 670 subjects, a separate validation cohort made up of 95 to 150 different subjects was used. High-throughput TCR immunosequencing, statistical association of individual TCRs with disease status, and machine learning were combined to predict cytomegalovirus infection status. A later analysis re-analyzed previously published TCR beta repertoires from 666 donors and added high-resolution HLA genotyping to study TCR occurrence patterns. Rather than drawing on any new phenotypic data, the later analysis identified candidate immune exposures from TCR beta sequences and the way those sequences occurred across donors. In an earlier analysis of a few hundred of the donors, high-throughput TCR beta sequencing was used to judge whether each TCR beta V gene segment behaved as functional or pseudogenic. Alongside the repertoire data, information on donor age, sex, ethnicity and CMV serostatus was compiled. A later genetic analysis took genome-wide SNP genotypes for about three fifths of the 666 donors and used that subset as a discovery cohort. All discovery cohort repertoires had been generated on a single sequencing platform. Both class I and class II loci were covered by HLA typing, at four-digit resolution. Typing coverage differed by locus: A, B, C, DRB1 and DQB1 were typed in about 629-640 donors, DQA1 in about 510, DPA1 in 600 to 610, and DPB1 in 450 to 490. Five DR-DQ haplotypes were handled as single units for association and clustering, since linkage in the cohort was strong. Across about 370 genotyped donors of the cohort, an average of 235,054 unique TCR beta nucleotide sequences per donor were sequenced, and roughly 20% of those sequences were non-productive.

Results the study describes overall, beyond this receptor: In a later analysis, most CMV-associated TCR beta chains were found to appear HLA-restricted, with HLA associations seemingly driven largely by CMV exposure. In a later analysis, 15,000 to 20,000 TCR beta sequences were associated with specific HLA alleles at a false discovery rate of 0.05. In a later genetic analysis, fewer N-insertions in productive TCRs were reported among donors in an Asian-associated ancestry cluster than the roughly 700-donor mean. This cohort had only TCR beta chains sequenced, and the lack of alpha or paired-chain data limited which features could be detected. In a later analysis, HLA-associated TCR beta chains showed more clonal expansion and lower generation probabilities than non-associated chains that were equally common. The authors suggested that the approach could potentially be generalized to other disease states and immunological phenotypes. A group of highly shared sequence variants was considered likely to be a technical artifact of the sequencing pipeline. For the cohort, immune exposure information was limited to CMV serostatus. V-gene and J-gene trimming of TCR beta chains was associated with a missense DCLRE1C variant in a later genetic analysis, and the association was replicated in an independent cohort. Because some donors lacked HLA typing at each locus, the association tests relied only on the typed subset. A few of the identified cytomegalovirus-associated TCR beta chains were confirmed in vitro to be specific for cytomegalovirus antigens. A further reported finding was that TCR beta sequences accurately predicted the HLA-A and HLA-B alleles for most subjects in the first cohort. Several of the top co-occurrence clusters appeared to be linked to parvovirus B19, influenza, CMV and Epstein-Barr virus, according to a later analysis. An earlier analysis of approximately 600 of the donors showed that most TCR beta V segments appeared in productive rearrangements either about 90% or about 30% of the time, which broadly matched IMGT annotations. Most TCR sequences were seen in very few donors, while some public TCRs were found in many individuals. According to a later analysis, TCR association rates differed among HLA loci, with DRB1 alleles showing the most associated TCRs and HLA-C alleles showing the fewest. Some IMGT-functional V segments, including TRBV6-2 and TRBV6-3, could not be told apart with the 87-base-pair reads, so those segments were excluded. In the study, some 160 TCR beta chains were listed as associated with cytomegalovirus. Cytomegalovirus status was reported to be diagnosed by the classifier with high specificity and sensitivity in both the original and validation cohorts. Because counts were too low, about 15 rarely observed V segments, including chromosome 9 orphons, were left out of the earlier analysis of several hundred of the donors. Strong co-occurrence of HLA alleles, especially DR and DQ, made assigning TCR associations to individual alleles difficult. Roughly uniform sequencing depth across donors was assumed in presence/absence analyses, although this assumption may not hold. Correlated functional status among segregating V segments might reflect linkage disequilibrium, but an unknown experimental factor could not be ruled out.

From the germline V gene, CDR1 is MNHEY and CDR2 is SVGAGI. V is pruned by 6 bases and J by 2 bases, leaving 9 bases of the junction without a gene match. From the cysteine through the phenylalanine, the CDR3 covers 15 amino acids. Just the 45-base CDR3 DNA is kept, in frame starting at base 1. The cohort was made up of approximately 670 healthy bone marrow donors. At the time of sampling, every cohort member was nominally healthy, though immune exposures that went unrecorded were likely present. The donor was CMV seronegative and was included in the group of a few hundred seronegative cohort members. A peripheral blood sample was provided by each donor, and peripheral blood mononuclear cells were used for TCR beta sequencing. The Qiagen DNeasy Blood Extraction Kit was used to extract genomic DNA from the blood cell samples. The library was built by means of the immunoSEQ multiplex PCR assay. For the multiplex PCR, a mixture combining 60 forward primers for TCR Vbeta segments and 13 reverse primers for TCR Jbeta segments was used. The CDR3 region of rearranged TCR beta genes was amplified from genomic DNA by a multiplex PCR assay. Amplified TCR beta libraries were sequenced as 87-base-pair reads on the Illumina HiSeq System. The published analysis was carried out like this. A later analysis counted tens of millions of unique TCR beta chains across the 550 to 750 repertoires, and roughly 11 million of these chains were shared by at least two donors. A nearest-neighbor algorithm error-corrected the raw reads and collapsed the reads into unique sequences, merging closely related sequences to remove PCR and sequencing errors. V, D and J gene segments were assigned by aligning CDR3 sequences to IMGT reference sequences. For a sequence to be retained, at least a six-nucleotide match to both a V gene segment and a J gene segment was required. A rearrangement was called productive if the CDR3 had no stop codons and remained in frame with V and J, and every other rearrangement was called non-productive. Following IMGT convention, CDR3 was defined as the stretch from the second conserved V-encoded cysteine up to the conserved J-encoded phenylalanine. The earlier analysis of more than 450 of the donors excluded sequences that lacked an unambiguous match to a single V gene segment. An earlier analysis of 587 of the donors classified V segments as functional when productive rearrangements were above 56.7% and as segregating when the standard deviation between donors was above 5%. A statistical classification framework was built for diagnosing cytomegalovirus status from the catalog of TCR beta chain sequences. In a later analysis, V and J genes were assigned by comparing TCR nucleotide sequences against IMGT/GENE-DB human TR gene sequences. In a later analysis, CDR3 sequences and most-parsimonious VDJ recombination scenarios were assigned using the TCRdist pipeline. In a later analysis, each TCR beta chain was defined by its CDR3 amino acid sequence together with its V-gene family, and reads without a unique V-gene family were excluded. To address suspected cross-contamination and a sequencing artifact, a later analysis removed around 600 highly shared, low-generation-probability nucleotide sequences. In a later analysis, a clonal expansion index for each public chain was calculated from normalized within-repertoire ranks of inferred template counts. A later analysis computed generation probabilities with a VDJ recombination model fitted to out-of-frame rearrangements, and checked the results against IGoR. In a later analysis, TCR-TCR, TCR-HLA and TCR-CMV co-occurrence was scored with hypergeometric tests, and a repertoire-size bias correction was applied to TCR pairs. False discovery rates were estimated in a later analysis by permuting HLA or CMV assignments 20 times. A later analysis grouped co-occurring TCRs with DBSCAN, adding TCRdist sequence similarity when clustering within HLA-allele-positive subsets. Repertoires with fewer than 30,000 or more than 120,000 public chains were left out of co-occurrence clustering, as were five repertoires with anomalous nucleotide sharing. TCRdb retrieved this table from immuneACCESS and kept in-frame rearrangements only. Not all clones are present; in checked studies, unresolved V genes account for under half, and no reason is known for the remainder. V, J and clone size are taken as reported in that table, and D and trimming were inferred from the DNA itself. The sample contains about 130,000 clones, approximately 75% of them found a single time. Around 4% of the sample comes from the top ten.

The receptor's source is a man in his thirties or forties in good health and CMV-seronegative. Sequencing was carried out using PBMCs. This chain joins TRBV6-5 to TRBJ1-1; TRBD1 fits 7 bases in the junction. The bases read TGTGCCAGCAGACCCTGGGGGACAGATAACACTGAAGCTTTCTTT. It is translated as CASRPWGTDNTEAFF.